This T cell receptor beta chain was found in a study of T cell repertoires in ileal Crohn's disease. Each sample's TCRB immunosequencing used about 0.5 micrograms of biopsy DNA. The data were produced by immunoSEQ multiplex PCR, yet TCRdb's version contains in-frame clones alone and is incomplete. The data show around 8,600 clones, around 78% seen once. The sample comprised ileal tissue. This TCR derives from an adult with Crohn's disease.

This CDR3 is CASSESGGAGGYTF. CDR3 sequence (DNA): TGTGCCAGCAGTGAATCGGGGGGGGCGGGGGGCTACACCTTC. J is TRBJ1-2 and V is TRBV6-1, with D possibly TRBD1 on 6 matching bases. The V end was cut by 2 bases, the J end by 8 bases, with 15 bases between. Per the germline V gene, CDR1 is MNHNS and CDR2 is SASEGT. The CDR3 loop spans 14 amino acids.